These 9 T cell receptor beta chains originate from one sample sequenced in a study of shared clonotypes between healthy human individuals. The method was immunoSEQ multiplex PCR; TCRdb's version includes in-frame clones alone and lacks a portion of them. Of 800,000 or so clones in the sample, roughly 96% were seen once. CD8 cells classed as naive were CD45RO-negative and positively selected for CCR7, excluding terminally differentiated effector memory CD45RA+ cells. What was sequenced was naive CD8+ T cells sorted from blood. Every receptor here comes from a man younger than 45 in good health.

The V and J genes are TRBV5-5 and TRBJ2-4, with 10 bases fitting TRBD1. The CDR3 is 16 amino acids. With V trimmed by 4 bases and J by 6 bases, 10 bases remained unmatched. CDR1 is SGHKS, CDR2 YYEKEE, per germline (reference sequence). CDR3 amino acids: CASSPPTGGDPNIQYF. As DNA, the CDR3 is TGTGCCAGCAGCCCCCCGACAGGGGGCGATCCAAACATTCAGTACTTC.

The chain uses TRBV15 and TRBJ2-7, with TRBD2 matching over 12 bases. V lost 1 base to trimming and J lost 6 bases; unmatched junction nucleotides: 7. From germline, CDR1 is LNHNV and CDR2 YYDKDF (reference sequence). The CDR3 length is 16 residues. The CDR3 coding sequence is TGTGCCACCAGCAGAGCAAGTGCTAGCGGGAGGGGCGAGCAGTACTTC. Translation gives CATSRASASGRGEQYF.

J is TRBJ1-1 and V is TRBV29-1; no definite D call. The ends were cut back, 2 bases at V and 1 base at J, with 11 bases in the middle. From germline, CDR1 is SQVTM and CDR2 ANQGSEA. This CDR3 is built from 14 residues. CDR3 bases: TGCAGCGTTGAAACGAGGGTCTCGAACACTGAAGCTTTCTTT. Amino acid sequence: CSVETRVSNTEAFF. The full variable domain, rest sourced from reference TRBV29-1 and TRBJ1-1, is SAVISQKPSRDICQRGTSLTIQCQVDSQVTMMFWYRQQPGQSLTLIATANQGSEATYESGFVIDKFPISRPNLTFSTLTVSNMSPEDSSIYLCSVETRVSNTEAFFGQGTRLTVV.

The chain is built from TRBV10-1 and TRBJ2-1, with TRBD1 matching 10 bases. J lost 4 bases, V lost 0 bases, and 3 bases had no gene match. From germline, CDR1 is WNHNN and CDR2 SYGVQD (reference sequence). The CDR3 has 16 amino acids. CDR3 sequence reads: CASSESLGQGYNEQFF. The CDR3 nucleotides read TGCGCCAGCAGTGAGTCGTTGGGACAGGGGTACAATGAGCAGTTCTTC.

This chain uses TRBV28 with TRBJ2-1, with D hard to call. With 4 bases removed from V and 4 bases from J, the gap between germline ends came to 14 bases. Germline V gene sequence: CDR1 MDHEN, CDR2 SYDVKM. This CDR3 comprises 15 residues. The chain's CDR3 is CASSSLVATYNEQFF. The CDR3 DNA follows: TGTGCCAGCAGTTCTTTAGTGGCCACGTACAATGAGCAGTTCTTC.

This chain links TRBV28 with TRBJ2-3, with D possibly TRBD2 on 6 matching bases. The CDR3 is made up of 16 amino acids. CDR1 is MDHEN and CDR2 is SYDVKM in the germline V gene. V lost 6 bases and J 2 bases, leaving 18 bases between the germline ends. This CDR3 reads CASRGWGDGTTDTQYF. The CDR3 bases are TGTGCCAGCAGAGGGTGGGGGGACGGTACCACAGATACGCAGTATTTT.

This chain uses TRBV5-6 with TRBJ2-1; D is uncertain. Trimming took 4 bases from V and 6 from J, leaving 14 bases between them. CDR3 size: 14 residues. The germline V gene has CDR1 SGHDT and CDR2 YYEEEE. Here the CDR3 reads CASSPRSNFNEQFF. The CDR3 nucleotides are TGTGCCAGCAGCCCCCGGTCCAATTTCAATGAGCAGTTCTTC.

The chain links TRBV28 to TRBJ2-7, with TRBD1 matching 9 bases. Germline trimming cut 6 bases from V and 7 bases from J; bases unmatched to any gene: 10. Germline CDR1 MDHEN, CDR2 SYDVKM. The CDR3 is 14 amino acids. The CDR3 DNA is TGTGCCAGCAGGACACAGGGGGCTCTATCGGAGCAGTACTTC. Amino acids: CASRTQGALSEQYF.

V usage is TRBV4-1 and J usage is TRBJ2-7; TRBD2 is a possible D gene (6 bases). Trimming took off 6 bases at V and 4 bases at J, with 28 bases between the two ends. Germline loops: CDR1 MGHRA, CDR2 YSYEKL. The length of the CDR3 is 18 residues. The CDR3 sequence: CASSARDGSPRSIYEQYF. The CDR3 nucleotides are TGCGCCAGCAGTGCTAGGGACGGGAGCCCCCGGTCCATATACGAGCAGTACTTC.